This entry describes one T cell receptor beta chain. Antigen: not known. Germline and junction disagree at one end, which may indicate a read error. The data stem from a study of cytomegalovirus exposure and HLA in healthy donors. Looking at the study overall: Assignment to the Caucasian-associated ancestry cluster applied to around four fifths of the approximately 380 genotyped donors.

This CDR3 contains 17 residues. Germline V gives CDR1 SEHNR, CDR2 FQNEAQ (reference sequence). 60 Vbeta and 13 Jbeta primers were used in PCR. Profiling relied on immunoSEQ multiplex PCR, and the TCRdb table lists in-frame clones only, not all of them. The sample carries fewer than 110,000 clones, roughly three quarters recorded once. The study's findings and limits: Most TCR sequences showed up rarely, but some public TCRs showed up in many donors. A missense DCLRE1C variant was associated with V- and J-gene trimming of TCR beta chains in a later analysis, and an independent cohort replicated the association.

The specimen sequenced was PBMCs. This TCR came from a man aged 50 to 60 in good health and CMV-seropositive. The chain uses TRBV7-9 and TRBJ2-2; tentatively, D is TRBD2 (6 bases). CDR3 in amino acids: CSSSFAGSGTNTGELFF. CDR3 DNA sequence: TGTTCCAGCAGCTTCGCCGGTAGCGGAACGAACACCGGGGAGCTGTTTTTT.